These 10 T cell receptor beta chains came from one sample sequenced in a study of T cell repertoires in cytomegalovirus infection. Each CDR3 protein gets one entry after TCRdb re-called the reads with MiXCR. The sample shows under 200,000 distinct CDR3 sequences, approximately 9.7% of them seen only once. The source material was PBMCs. The origin of the receptors is a human donor in good health (CMV status not recorded). Some clones in this sample may be carry-over from other donors' samples.

This clonotype was seen ten or more times. The rearrangement links TRBV6-5 to TRBJ2-3; 10 nucleotides align to TRBD2. The germline gives CDR1 MNHEY, CDR2 SVGAGI. J was trimmed by 2 bases and V by 3 bases; bases with no gene match: 2. The CDR3 sequence is 15 residues long. CDR3 sequence reads: CASSYGTSDTDTQYF. In DNA, the CDR3 is TGTGCCAGCAGTTATGGGACTAGCGACACAGATACGCAGTATTTT.

A few counts support this clonotype. This sequence joins TRBV12-3 or TRBV12-4 and TRBJ1-3, with 7 bases fitting TRBD1. The J segment lost 5 bases and the V segment lost 5 bases, leaving 9 bases of the junction unmatched. There are 15 residues in the CDR3. The CDR3 loop is CASSPPTGSRNTIYF. The CDR3 DNA reads as TGTGCCAGCAGTCCGCCGACAGGGAGCAGAAACACCATATATTTT.

There are many counts of this clonotype. The rearrangement joins TRBV6-2 or TRBV6-3 to TRBJ2-7; D ambiguous. This CDR3 region has 13 residues. The germline V gene has CDR1 MNHEY and CDR2 SVGEGT. The germline V and J ends were trimmed by 4 bases and 4 bases, with 11 bases remaining between them. The CDR3 loop is CASSFGWDYEQYF. The CDR3, as DNA: TGTGCCAGCAGTTTCGGATGGGATTACGAGCAGTACTTC.

This clonotype was seen ten or more times. The chain joins TRBV7-2 to TRBJ1-1; D unclear. Per germline, CDR1 SGHTA and CDR2 FQGNSA. This CDR3 comprises 11 residues. V was clipped by 4 bases and J by 3 bases, with 3 bases between them. The CDR3 is CASSSDTEAFF. The CDR3 coding sequence is TGTGCCAGCAGCTCAGACACTGAAGCTTTCTTT.

This clonotype was recorded many times. The rearrangement links TRBV7-2 to TRBJ2-7; D may be TRBD2 (5 bases). This CDR3 is 13 amino acids long. Germline lookup yields CDR1 SGHTA and CDR2 FQGNSA. V was pared by 4 bases and J by 8 bases, with 15 bases between. This chain's CDR3 is CASSSRAGDKQYF. The CDR3 bases are TGTGCCAGCAGCTCAAGGGCGGGCGACAAGCAGTACTTC.

The table lists this clonotype with many counts. The chain couples TRBV20-1 to TRBJ2-3, with 7 bases identical to TRBD2. The CDR3 runs 15 residues. The ends lost 3 bases at V and 0 bases at J; junction bases unmatched: 6. Germline V gene sequence: CDR1 DFQATT, CDR2 SNEGSKA (reference sequence). CDR3 nucleotide sequence: TGCAGTGCTAGCGGTCTAGCGGCTAGCACAGATACGCAGTATTTT. It codes for CSASGLAASTDTQYF.

In its sample, this clonotype was seen many times. J is TRBJ2-5 and V is TRBV7-2; 7 bases align to TRBD2. The length of the CDR3 is 15 residues. Germline V gives CDR1 SGHTA, CDR2 FQGNSA. Germline trimming cut 1 base from V and 2 bases from J; bases unmatched to any gene: 4. DNA of the CDR3: TGTGCCAGCAGCTTAGTGACGGGACTACAAGAGACCCAGTACTTC. This codes for CASSLVTGLQETQYF.

This clonotype was observed at least ten times. The gene calls are TRBV7-2 and TRBJ1-4; a weak D match, TRBD1 (5 bases). The CDR3 is 14 residues long. From germline, CDR1 is SGHTA and CDR2 FQGNSA. V was trimmed by 5 bases and J by 12 bases, leaving 19 bases between them. This chain's CDR3 is CASSLGDPDSELFF. CDR3 DNA: TGTGCCAGCAGCCTCGGGGACCCAGATAGCGAACTGTTTTTT.

This clonotype was seen many times. The rearrangement links TRBV7-2 to TRBJ2-3; the match to TRBD2 covers 9 bases. Trimming took 7 bases from V and 5 from J; bases not matched to a gene: 10. The CDR3 is made up of 15 amino acids. Germline V gene data show CDR1 as SGHTA and CDR2 as FQGNSA. The CDR3: CASILMRGGLDTQYF. The CDR3 coding sequence is TGTGCCAGCATCCTGATGCGGGGGGGCTTAGATACGCAGTATTTT. Combining the CDR3 with reference TRBV7-2 and TRBJ2-3 gives the whole variable domain GAGVSQSPSNKVTEKGKDVELRCDPISGHTALYWYRQSLGQGLEFLIYFQGNSAPDKSGLPSDRFSAERTGGSVSTLTIQRTQQEDSAVYLCASILMRGGLDTQYFGPGTRLTVL.

This clonotype came up many times. J is TRBJ2-1 and V is TRBV12-3 or TRBV12-4, with TRBD2 matching over 7 bases. The CDR3 totals 14 residues. Trimming took 3 bases from V and 9 from J; bases not matched to a gene: 8. CDR3 sequence (DNA): TGTGCCAGCAGTTTCGGCGGGAGTAACGGTGAGCAGTTCTTC. Encoded protein: CASSFGGSNGEQFF.